The 20 T cell receptor beta chains reported below all come from one sample, sequenced in a study of shared clonotypes between healthy human individuals. Profiled with immunoSEQ multiplex PCR; TCRdb holds only in-frame clones, not every one. Among about 980,000 clones, about three quarters were seen once, and the ten largest hold approximately 1.5%. Input material: memory CD4+ T cells sorted from blood. Subset defined: CD45RA-negative fraction. The receptors were sampled from a man younger than 35 in good health.

The chain couples TRBV14 to TRBJ2-5; TRBD2 is a possible D gene (6 bases). CDR1 is SGHDN, CDR2 FVKESK, per germline. The V gene lost 4 bases and the J gene lost 5 bases, with 11 bases spanning the gap. The CDR3 is made up of 13 amino acids. The CDR3 DNA reads TGTGCCAGCAGCCGAGGACTATGGGAGACCCAGTACTTC. Its translation is CASSRGLWETQYF.

This chain uses TRBV10-3 with TRBJ1-4; possible D gene TRBD1, 5 bases. V was trimmed by 4 bases and J by 5 bases, leaving 14 bases between them. CDR1 and CDR2 from the germline V gene are ENHRY and SYGVKD. CDR3 length: 15 amino acids. Here the CDR3 reads CAISAWGTDNEKLFF. CDR3 coding DNA: TGTGCCATCAGTGCGTGGGGGACGGACAATGAAAAACTGTTTTTT.

This chain links TRBV2 with TRBJ2-2, with 15 bases fitting TRBD2. The trim removed 5 bases at V and 6 bases at J, leaving 7 bases unmatched. CDR3 length: 17 amino acids. CDR1 is SNHLY, CDR2 FYNNEI, per germline. CDR3 loop: CASSPRTSGRVSGELFF. The CDR3 coding sequence is TGTGCCAGCAGTCCCCGGACTAGCGGGAGGGTGTCCGGGGAGCTGTTTTTT.

As to this clone: With only one base between it and a far larger clone, this is likely a read error. The V gene is TRBV7-9, the J gene TRBJ2-5; the D gene could be TRBD1 or TRBD2 (5 bases each). The germline gives CDR1 SEHNR, CDR2 FQNEAQ (reference sequence). This CDR3 spans 12 amino acids. The CDR3 coding sequence is TGTGTCAGCAGTCAAGAGGGGGAGACCCAGTACTTC. It specifies CVSSQEGETQYF. Looking up the rest from reference TRBV7-9 and TRBJ2-5 gives the full variable domain: DTGVSQNPRHKITKRGQNVTFRCDPISEHNRLYWYRQTLGQGPEFLTYFQNEAQLEKSRLLSDRFSAERPKGSFSTLEIQRTEQGDSAMYLCVSSQEGETQYFGPGTRLLVL.

The rearrangement links TRBV5-4 to TRBJ2-1; a possible D gene is TRBD2 (7 bases). The CDR3 length is 18 residues. Between the trimmed V and J ends, which lost 0 bases and 4 bases, there was a span of 20 bases. Germline V gives CDR1 SGHNT, CDR2 YYREEE (reference sequence). The CDR3 region has the DNA TGTGCCAGCAGCTTGGGGGGGCTAGCGGTTACGTTATACAATGAGCAGTTCTTC. This translates into CASSLGGLAVTLYNEQFF.

V gene TRBV7-6 combines with J gene TRBJ1-3; D is unclear. Germline CDR1 is SGHVS and CDR2 is FNYEAQ. V was cut by 5 bases and J by 0 bases, with 8 bases left in between. The CDR3 totals 14 residues. The CDR3 loop is CASSPGLSGNTIYF. CDR3 in DNA: TGTGCCAGCAGCCCCGGGCTCTCTGGAAACACCATATATTTT.

The chain joins TRBV7-9 to TRBJ1-1; perhaps TRBD1 as D (5 bases). This CDR3 has 14 residues. The V and J ends lost 5 bases and 0 bases respectively, with 10 bases between them. Germline CDR1 and CDR2: SEHNR and FQNEAQ (reference sequence). The CDR3 loop reads CASSRDQVNTEAFF. The CDR3 coding sequence is TGTGCCAGCAGCCGGGACCAGGTGAACACTGAAGCTTTCTTT.

Comment on this clone: An end of the junction does not agree with germline; a read error may underlie this. V is TRBV19 and J is TRBJ2-6; 11 nucleotides match TRBD1. Germline V lookup: CDR1 LNHDA, CDR2 SQIVND (reference sequence). This CDR3 is 17 amino acids long. The DNA for the CDR3 is TGTGCCAGTAGTTTCGGGACAGGGGGTTCTGAGGCCAACGTCCTGACTTTC. This codes for CASSFGTGGSEANVLTF.

The CDR3 loop is CASSLVEQGKNIQYF. Written as DNA, the CDR3 is TGTGCCAGCAGCTTAGTAGAGCAAGGCAAAAACATTCAGTACTTC. The chain joins TRBV7-9 to TRBJ2-4; no firm D call. The ends were cut back, 1 base at V and 3 bases at J, with 10 bases in the middle. In germline, CDR1 is SEHNR, CDR2 FQNEAQ (reference sequence). The CDR3 runs to 15 residues.

CDR3 residues: CATSRGRVEKLFF. The CDR3 DNA follows: TGTGCCACCAGCAGAGGCAGAGTTGAAAAACTGTTTTTT. This chain uses TRBV15 with TRBJ1-4; no reliable D call. The CDR3 length is 13 residues. Trimming took off 1 base at V and 7 bases at J, with 7 bases between the two ends. Germline-derived CDR1 and CDR2 are LNHNV and YYDKDF (reference sequence).

The table lists this clone with a few counts. The chain links TRBV7-9 to TRBJ2-5, with a weak D call TRBD1 (6 bases). Germline V gene data show CDR1 as SEHNR and CDR2 as FQNEAQ (reference sequence). Trimming took 5 bases from V and 5 from J, leaving 15 bases between them. The CDR3 extends over 14 amino acids. In DNA form, the CDR3 reads TGTGCCAGCAGCCAAGGGCAGGGGATGGAGACCCAGTACTTC. The encoded protein is CASSQGQGMETQYF.

The V gene is TRBV7-2, the J gene TRBJ2-7, with 10 bases lining up with TRBD1. The V and J ends lost 5 bases and 2 bases, in that order; junction bases with no gene match: 6. The CDR3 consists of 15 residues. The germline gives CDR1 SGHTA, CDR2 FQGNSA. CDR3 protein: CASSPRTGGAYEQYF. DNA of the CDR3: TGTGCCAGCAGCCCCCGGACAGGGGGGGCCTACGAGCAGTACTTC.

V is TRBV28 and J is TRBJ2-7, with D perhaps matching TRBD1 (6 bases). Germline V gene lookup returns CDR1 MDHEN and CDR2 SYDVKM. V dropped 2 bases and J dropped 1 base, with 9 bases sitting between them. The CDR3 spans 14 residues. CDR3 coding DNA: TGTGCCAGCAGTTTACGACAGGTTTCCTACGAGCAGTACTTC. It codes for CASSLRQVSYEQYF.

This clone came up a few times. This sequence joins TRBV15 and TRBJ2-5; possible D gene TRBD2, 7 bases. Looked up from germline, CDR1 is LNHNV and CDR2 is YYDKDF (reference sequence). CDR3 length equals 15 residues. The V end lost 1 base, the J end lost 5 bases, and 14 bases lay between the germline ends. The CDR3 region has the DNA TGTGCCACCAGCAGAGCGGGGGCCGGGGGGGAGACCCAGTACTTC. It is translated as CATSRAGAGGETQYF.

J is TRBJ1-2 and V is TRBV28; D perhaps matches TRBD1 (6 bases). Trimming left V 5 bases short and J 7 bases short, with 20 bases between. The CDR3 runs 15 residues. The germline V gene encodes CDR1 MDHEN and CDR2 SYDVKM. Written as DNA, the CDR3 is TGTGCCAGCAGTAACGACCTTACAGGGAGGGGTGGCTACACCTTC. Its protein product is CASSNDLTGRGGYTF.

V usage is TRBV2 and J usage is TRBJ1-4, with 10 bases that match TRBD1. The germline V gene encodes CDR1 SNHLY and CDR2 FYNNEI. V was clipped by 6 bases and J by 7 bases; unmatched bases: 8. The CDR3 has 15 amino acids. In nucleotides, the CDR3 is TGTGCCAGCAGGGGGACAGGGGATCGCAGTGAAAAACTGTTTTTT. Residues: CASRGTGDRSEKLFF.

As DNA, the CDR3 is TGTGCCAGTAGTGTTAGCAGGGCGGGATGGACCGGGGAGCTGTTTTTT. Amino acid sequence: CASSVSRAGWTGELFF. The V call is TRBV19, the J call TRBJ2-2; TRBD2 is a possible D gene (6 bases). The V gene lost 5 bases and the J gene lost 5 bases, with 18 bases spanning the gap. Germline values: CDR1 LNHDA, CDR2 SQIVND (reference sequence). The CDR3 totals 16 residues.

V and J are TRBV10-3 and TRBJ1-1, with TRBD1 matching over 10 bases. The V segment lost 10 bases and the J segment 1 base; nucleotides outside the gene matches: 6. CDR3 length equals 14 residues. Germline CDR1 is ENHRY and CDR2 is SYGVKD. DNA of the CDR3: TGTGCCACTTCCCGGGACAGGGGGAACACTGAAGCTTTCTTT. As protein: CATSRDRGNTEAFF.

Only one count was recorded for this clone. The V and J genes are TRBV27 and TRBJ2-7; a possible D gene is TRBD2 (7 bases). This CDR3 contains 15 residues. V lost 5 bases and J lost 3, with 17 bases in between. Looked up from germline, CDR1 is MNHEY and CDR2 is SMNVEV (reference sequence). The CDR3 DNA reads TGTGCCAGCAGTCAACGAGGGGGGGCAAACTACGAGCAGTACTTC. This gives the protein CASSQRGGANYEQYF.

The chain is built from TRBV28 and TRBJ2-7; the match to TRBD1 covers 10 bases. V trimming: 3 bases; J trimming: 4 bases; junction bases outside the gene matches: 3. Germline V CDR1 and CDR2: MDHEN, SYDVKM. This CDR3 has 14 amino acids. The CDR3 DNA follows: TGTGCCAGCAGTTTTGGGACAGGGGTTTACGAGCAGTACTTC. The encoded protein is CASSFGTGVYEQYF.